This paragraph reports one TCR beta chain. The antigen this receptor binds is unknown. No much larger clonotype is one base removed from it; base qualities were not supplied. The library was produced with the immunoSEQ multiplex PCR assay. The immuneACCESS repertoire file appears here via TCRdb, limited to in-frame rearrangements. These files lack a portion of the clones; in checked studies, under half of the deficit traces to unresolved V genes, and the cause of the others is not known. The sample table contains tens of thousands of clones; only one count was recorded for roughly 88% of them. Together, the top ten hold 5.7% of the sample. The sample comes from a study of control samples from healthy donors and cancer patients (dated by TCRdb to about 2020). The CDR3 spans 13 residues, from the cysteine through the phenylalanine. The only DNA kept is the CDR3, 39 bases in frame from the first base.

Specimen: blood. Rearrangement joined TRBV21-1 to TRBJ1-2. TRBV21-1 is given as a pseudogene. The receptor was derived from a woman between 50 and 59 years old in good health. The CDR3 region reads CAIKWDLNYGYTF. The nucleotide sequence reads TGTGCCATCAAGTGGGACTTAAACTATGGCTACACCTTC.